One TCR beta chain is described in this entry. The data originate from a study of identical twins. The CDR3 consists of 16 residues. Germline lookup yields CDR1 MNHNS and CDR2 SASEGT. V was clipped by 11 bases and J by 6 bases, with 25 bases between them. Unique molecular identifiers were present on cDNA, and template switching added a universal primer site. TCRdb reprocessed the 5' RACE reads via MiXCR and lists one record per CDR3 protein. The table records around 490,000 distinct CDR3 sequences, about 15% of them present only once. In addition, the sample was reused for a study of yellow fever vaccine responses in identical twins.

This clonotype was sampled from a woman aged 18 to 35 in good health. This chain joins TRBV6-1 and TRBJ2-2, with D perhaps TRBD1 or TRBD2 (5 bases each). Specimen: CD4+ T cells sorted from blood. CDR3 residues: CAPDPPGPDAPGELFF. The CDR3 DNA reads as TGTGCCCCCGACCCCCCGGGACCGGATGCGCCCGGGGAGCTGTTTTTT.